The 5 T cell receptor beta chains below all came from one sample that was sequenced in a study of cytomegalovirus exposure and HLA in healthy donors. PCR was performed using 60 Vbeta and 13 Jbeta primers. The table came from immunoSEQ multiplex PCR; TCRdb's copy has only in-frame clones and leaves some out. The sample shows under 150,000 clones, around 80% of them seen only once. Sequenced sample: PBMCs. All receptors come from a man in his thirties or forties in good health and CMV-seropositive.

V gene TRBV28 combines with J gene TRBJ1-1; 9 positions agree with TRBD1. The CDR3 runs 14 residues. CDR1 and CDR2 from the germline V gene are MDHEN and SYDVKM. The trim removed 4 bases at V and 14 bases at J, leaving 14 bases unmatched. CDR3 region: CASSYPKTGTGRFF. The CDR3 DNA sequence: TGTGCCAGCAGTTATCCAAAAACCGGGACAGGGCGATTCTTT. Together with reference TRBV28 and TRBJ1-1, the CDR3 gives the full variable domain: DVKVTQSSRYLVKRTGEKVFLECVQDMDHENMFWYRQDPGLGLRLIYFSYDVKMKEKGDIPEGYSVSREKKERFSLILESASTNQTSMYLCASSYPKTGTGRFFGQGTRLTVV.

The chain couples TRBV29-1 to TRBJ2-2; 9 nucleotides match TRBD1. The V gene's germline CDR1 is SQVTM and CDR2 ANQGSEA. The CDR3 is 13 residues long. The V gene end was trimmed by 6 bases and the J gene end by 6 bases; junction bases not matched to a gene: 5. CDR3 loop: CSVRDRDAGELFF. The CDR3 DNA follows: TGCAGCGTCCGGGACAGGGACGCCGGGGAGCTGTTTTTT.

The chain uses TRBV10-3 and TRBJ2-5; weak D call: TRBD2 (6 bases). V shed 0 bases and J shed 3 bases, with 11 bases lying between them. There are 15 residues in the CDR3. CDR1 and CDR2 (germline): ENHRY, SYGVKD. This CDR3 reads CAISESRVAEETQYF. The CDR3 DNA reads as TGTGCCATCAGTGAGTCGAGGGTAGCGGAAGAGACCCAGTACTTC.

The chain has TRBV20-1 and TRBJ1-2, with D uncertain. Germline V gives CDR1 DFQATT, CDR2 SNEGSKA (reference sequence). The CDR3 loop spans 11 amino acids. The V and J ends lost 6 bases and 2 bases respectively, with 7 bases between them. The DNA for the CDR3 is TGCAGTGCCCCGGGGAACTATGGCTACACCTTC. This gives the protein CSAPGNYGYTF.

The chain couples TRBV30 to TRBJ2-3; the match to TRBD1 covers 9 bases. V lost 3 bases, J lost 4 bases, and 8 bases stayed unmatched. Germline V gene sequence: CDR1 GTSNPN, CDR2 SVGIG (reference sequence). This CDR3 spans 15 amino acids. The CDR3 region has the DNA TGTGCCTGGAGCTCGGGACAGGGAGGTTCAGATACGCAGTATTTT. Translated: CAWSSGQGGSDTQYF. Based on the CDR3 plus reference TRBV30 and TRBJ2-3, the full variable domain is SQTIHQWPATLVQPVGSPLSLECTVEGTSNPNLYWYRQAAGRGLQLLFYSVGIGQISSEVPQNLSASRPQDRQFILSSKKLLLSDSGFYLCAWSSGQGGSDTQYFGPGTRLTVL.